The 18 T cell receptor beta chains presented below share a single source sample, sequenced in a study of shared clonotypes between healthy human individuals. Here immunoSEQ multiplex PCR was the method, and the copy in TCRdb shows in-frame clones only, minus some. The table includes roughly 1 million clones, roughly 75% detected once. Sequenced material: memory CD4+ T cells sorted from blood. Subset reported: CD45RA-negative fraction. The receptors come from a man younger than 35 in good health.

The genes are TRBV19 and TRBJ1-4; TRBD1 is a possible D gene (5 bases). Looked up from germline, CDR1 is LNHDA and CDR2 is SQIVND (reference sequence). Trimming left V 4 bases short and J 0 bases short, with 18 bases between. CDR3 length equals 18 residues. The CDR3 coding sequence is TGTGCCAGTAGTAGGTTTTGGGGCACGGCGGCAACTAATGAAAAACTGTTTTTT. It translates to CASSRFWGTAATNEKLFF. Looking up the rest from reference TRBV19 and TRBJ1-4 gives the full variable domain: DGGITQSPKYLFRKEGQNVTLSCEQNLNHDAMYWYRQDPGQGLRLIYYSQIVNDFQKGDIAEGYSVSREKKESFPLTVTSAQKNPTAFYLCASSRFWGTAATNEKLFFGSGTQLSVL.

V and J are TRBV2 and TRBJ2-5, with D perhaps TRBD2 (6 bases). Germline lookup yields CDR1 SNHLY and CDR2 FYNNEI. Trimming pared 1 base from V and 5 bases from J, leaving 8 bases between. The CDR3 covers 13 residues. The CDR3 coding sequence is TGTGCCAGCAGTGAAGTTCGGGGGGAGACCCAGTACTTC. Encoded protein: CASSEVRGETQYF.

This sequence joins TRBV7-9 and TRBJ1-4; TRBD1 aligns across 9 bases. Losses at the gene ends were 5 bases for V and 8 bases for J; bases not matched to a gene: 12. Germline V CDR1 and CDR2: SEHNR, FQNEAQ (reference sequence). This CDR3 has 16 residues. For the CDR3, the DNA is TGTGCCAGCAGCCCAACACCGGGACAGGGAGGCGAAAAACTGTTTTTT. Protein: CASSPTPGQGGEKLFF. The complete variable domain, with remaining parts taken from reference TRBV7-9 and TRBJ1-4, reads DTGVSQNPRHKITKRGQNVTFRCDPISEHNRLYWYRQTLGQGPEFLTYFQNEAQLEKSRLLSDRFSAERPKGSFSTLEIQRTEQGDSAMYLCASSPTPGQGGEKLFFGSGTQLSVL.

V gene TRBV5-6 combines with J gene TRBJ2-1, with D unresolved. The V gene's germline CDR1 is SGHDT and CDR2 YYEEEE. V was cut by 4 bases and J by 4 bases, with 18 bases left in between. This CDR3 contains 16 residues. CDR3 sequence reads: CASSREQRPLYNEQFF. The CDR3 coding sequence is TGTGCCAGCAGCCGAGAGCAGCGACCCCTTTACAATGAGCAGTTCTTC.

CDR3 DNA: TGCGCCAGCAGCCGGGAGGGTGTCTCCTACGAGCAGTACTTC. Its translation is CASSREGVSYEQYF. V and J are TRBV5-1 and TRBJ2-7, with 8 bases that match TRBD2. The CDR3 has 14 amino acids. The V gene's germline CDR1 is SGHRS and CDR2 YFSETQ. V lost 4 bases to trimming and J lost 0 bases; unmatched junction nucleotides: 3. The full variable domain, its missing parts supplied by reference TRBV5-1 and TRBJ2-7, is KAGVTQTPRYLIKTRGQQVTLSCSPISGHRSVSWYQQTPGQGLQFLFEYFSETQRNKGNFPGRFSGRQFSNSRSEMNVSTLELGDSALYLCASSREGVSYEQYFGPGTRLTVT.

J is TRBJ2-3 and V is TRBV9; 8 bases match TRBD2. CDR1 is SGDLS and CDR2 is YYNGEE in the germline V gene. CDR3 length: 15 amino acids. V shed 0 bases and J 6 bases; nucleotides not matched to a gene: 6. The CDR3 region is CASSVVPSGGDTQYF. DNA of the CDR3: TGTGCCAGCAGCGTAGTTCCCAGCGGGGGTGATACGCAGTATTTT.

The V call is TRBV30, the J call TRBJ2-1; D is unclear. CDR1 GTSNPN and CDR2 SVGIG come from the germline V gene (reference sequence). V lost 5 bases and J 4 bases, leaving 9 bases between the germline ends. The length of the CDR3 is 12 residues. The CDR3 coding sequence is TGTGCCTGGGTCAGCGATTACAATGAGCAGTTCTTC. As protein: CAWVSDYNEQFF.

This chain uses TRBV9 with TRBJ2-3; 8 positions match TRBD1. V shed 0 bases, J shed 1 base, and the junction held 4 bases outside the gene matches. The length of the CDR3 is 16 residues. The germline V gene has CDR1 SGDLS and CDR2 YYNGEE. CDR3 bases: TGTGCCAGCAGCGTAGACCAGGACAGGGGCACAGATACGCAGTATTTT. It codes for CASSVDQDRGTDTQYF.

The chain uses TRBV2 and TRBJ1-5; D remains ambiguous. The CDR3 is 12 amino acids. V dropped 3 bases and J dropped 11 bases, with 11 bases sitting between them. Germline V gene lookup returns CDR1 SNHLY and CDR2 FYNNEI. CDR3 sequence reads: CASSDDILSQHF. The CDR3 DNA follows: TGTGCCAGCAGTGACGATATTTTGTCCCAGCATTTT.

A remark on this clone: The same CDR3 arises from other DNA sequences in this sample as well. The chain is built from TRBV4-3 and TRBJ1-1, with no clear D. The CDR3 consists of 14 residues. Germline CDR1 reads LGHNA; CDR2 reads YSLEER. The V gene lost 0 bases and the J gene lost 1 base, with 6 bases spanning the gap. CDR3 coding DNA: TGCGCCAGCAGCCAAGAGCCGGGGAACACTGAAGCTTTCTTT. Translating it yields CASSQEPGNTEAFF.

This clone appeared many times. This CDR3 is also generated by other DNA sequences in the sample. The CDR3 is CASTSLAGDSGELFF. The CDR3 DNA reads TGTGCCAGCACCTCACTAGCGGGAGACTCCGGGGAGCTGTTTTTT. This sequence joins TRBV9 and TRBJ2-2, with TRBD2 matching 11 bases. The CDR3 runs 15 residues. Germline V gene data show CDR1 as SGDLS and CDR2 as YYNGEE. The V segment lost 6 bases and the J segment 6 bases; nucleotides outside the gene matches: 7. The entire variable domain, with the rest obtained from reference TRBV9 and TRBJ2-2, is as follows: DSGVTQTPKHLITATGQRVTLRCSPRSGDLSVYWYQQSLDQGLQFLIQYYNGEERAKGNILERFSAQQFPDLHSELNLSSLELGDSALYFCASTSLAGDSGELFFGEGSRLTVL.

This clone appeared once. The CDR3 loop is CASSLMMSGITQGNYGYTF. In DNA form, the CDR3 reads TGCGCCAGCAGCTTGATGATGTCCGGGATAACTCAGGGGAACTATGGCTACACCTTC. V gene TRBV5-1 combines with J gene TRBJ1-2; a possible D gene is TRBD1 (6 bases). Trimming removed 1 base at V and 2 bases at J, with 24 bases between. This CDR3 spans 19 amino acids. Germline V CDR1 and CDR2: SGHRS, YFSETQ.

This chain connects TRBV9 to TRBJ2-1; D remains unclear. Germline-derived CDR1 and CDR2 are SGDLS and YYNGEE. V lost 0 bases, J lost 0 bases, and 7 bases lay in between. The CDR3 contains 15 residues. The CDR3 reads CASSVVSASYNEQFF. The CDR3 coding sequence is TGTGCCAGCAGCGTAGTCTCAGCCTCCTACAATGAGCAGTTCTTC.

This clone was seen a few times. CDR3: CASSPFRDEKLFF. The CDR3 region has the DNA TGTGCCAGCTCACCATTCAGGGATGAAAAACTGTTTTTT. The chain links TRBV18 to TRBJ1-4; tentative D call: TRBD1 (5 bases). Germline V gene sequence: CDR1 KGHSH, CDR2 LQKENI. V lost 2 bases, J lost 6 bases, and 7 bases lay in between. The CDR3 has 13 amino acids.

The chain combines TRBV10-2 with TRBJ1-3; D gene uncertain. The CDR3 spans 14 residues. Per the germline V gene, CDR1 is WSHSY and CDR2 is SAAADI. Trimming shortened V by 3 bases and J by 0 bases, and 6 bases separated the two germline ends. The CDR3 is CASSESPSGNTIYF. The CDR3 region has the DNA TGCGCCAGCAGTGAATCCCCCTCTGGAAACACCATATATTTT.

On this clone itself: Mismatch with germline at one junction end may stem from a read error. The chain has TRBV7-2 and TRBJ2-3, with D tentatively TRBD2 (7 bases). Germline CDR1 is SGHTA and CDR2 is FQGNSA. The CDR3 sequence is 15 residues long. The CDR3 region has the DNA TGTGCTAGCAGCCCTAGGGAGGGGGGGGCAGATACGCAGTATTTT. Protein product: CASSPREGGADTQYF.

The chain has TRBV5-1 and TRBJ2-1, with D unclear. V was trimmed by 0 bases and J by 6 bases, leaving 10 bases between them. There are 14 residues in the CDR3. The germline V gene has CDR1 SGHRS and CDR2 YFSETQ. The CDR3 DNA follows: TGCGCCAGCAGCTTGGATTGGTCCCGCAATGAGCAGTTCTTC. This codes for CASSLDWSRNEQFF.

The chain employs TRBV7-2 and TRBJ2-5; D is undetermined. The CDR3 length is 14 residues. The ends were cut back, 8 bases at V and 5 bases at J, with 18 bases in the middle. CDR1 SGHTA and CDR2 FQGNSA come from the germline V gene. The CDR3 nucleotides are TGTGCCAGCGTCATCCGCGGCACATCGGAGACCCAGTACTTC. Translating it yields CASVIRGTSETQYF.